Here is one T cell receptor beta chain with its context. The sample originates from a study of blood T cell repertoires in COVID-19. Study in general: The United States, Italy and Spain were the sources of the acute and convalescent COVID-19 samples.

As originally analysed: Quantification of nucleated cells was approximated via reference gene primer amplification. Measured with immunoSEQ multiplex PCR; TCRdb has only the in-frame clones, and not every one. V, J and clone size were drawn from that table, and D and trimming were deduced from the DNA. The top ten hold roughly 1% of the sample, which has about 480,000 clones, about 88% seen once. CDR1 is SNHLY and CDR2 is FYNNEI in the germline V gene. This CDR3 is built from 16 residues. The V gene end was trimmed by 2 bases and the J gene end by 1 base; junction bases not matched to a gene: 5. This sequence was found in a man in his late teens or twenties with COVID-19, enrolled during active disease. The sample comprised peripheral blood. The chain is built from TRBV2 and TRBJ2-1; 7 bases are a match to TRBD2. As DNA, the CDR3 is TGTGCCAGCAGTGAATTGGGCGGGAGTTCCTACAATGAGCAGTTCTTC. It specifies CASSELGGSSYNEQFF.